One sample yielded the 27 T cell receptor beta chains listed below, sequenced in a study of blood T cell repertoires in COVID-19 (dated by TCRdb to 2019 to 2021). Receptor amplification or capture employed the immunoSEQ multiplex PCR assay. The table was pulled from immuneACCESS by TCRdb, which kept in-frame rearrangements only. Such tables lose some clones; where checked, under half of the loss comes from unresolved V genes, and the rest has no known cause. The sample data list about 180,000 clones, and 88% of these were observed just once. Of the sample, approximately 9% falls within the top ten clones. Material: PBMCs or T cells enriched from blood (not recorded which). These receptors originate from a woman younger than 35 who had recovered from COVID-19.

This chain's CDR3 is CASSPGTGGFYEQYF. CDR3 nucleotides: TGTGCCAGCTCACCAGGGACAGGGGGTTTCTACGAGCAGTACTTC. V usage is TRBV18 and J usage is TRBJ2-7, with 11 bases that match TRBD1. This CDR3 contains 15 residues. Germline V gene sequence: CDR1 KGHSH, CDR2 LQKENI. V was clipped by 2 bases and J by 3 bases; unmatched bases: 3.

The chain combines TRBV3-1 (or the pseudogene TRBV3-2) with TRBJ2-1, with 9 bases fitting TRBD2. V was pared by 5 bases and J by 8 bases, with 13 bases of the junction left unmatched. From germline, CDR1 is LGHDT and CDR2 YNNKEL (reference sequence). This CDR3 comprises 16 residues. This CDR3 reads CASSGPGLAGMDEQFF. The DNA for the CDR3 is TGTGCCAGCAGCGGACCGGGACTAGCCGGGATGGATGAGCAGTTCTTC.

The CDR3 is CASSFYKTGRGNQPQHF. CDR3 DNA sequence: TGTGCCAGCAGTTTCTATAAGACAGGTCGCGGGAATCAGCCCCAGCATTTT. This chain joins TRBV28 and TRBJ1-5, with D tentatively TRBD1 (6 bases). Germline loops: CDR1 MDHEN, CDR2 SYDVKM. The V and J ends lost 3 bases and 4 bases respectively, with 19 bases between them. There are 17 residues in the CDR3.

V is TRBV24-1 and J is TRBJ1-5; D call uncertain. Between the trimmed V and J ends, which lost 9 bases and 2 bases, there was a span of 10 bases. Looked up from germline, CDR1 is KGHDR and CDR2 is SFDVKD. The CDR3 contains 13 residues. This CDR3 reads CATALAGNQPQHF. CDR3 in DNA: TGTGCCACCGCCCTAGCGGGCAATCAGCCCCAGCATTTT.

V is TRBV7-2 and J is TRBJ2-1; 11 bases are a match to TRBD2. The V segment lost 6 bases and the J segment 1 base; nucleotides outside the gene matches: 11. Germline assignment: CDR1 SGHTA and CDR2 FQGNSA. There are 18 residues in the CDR3. The CDR3 is CASRASGRFVSSYNEQFF. The DNA of the CDR3 is TGTGCCAGCAGAGCTAGCGGGAGGTTCGTCAGTTCCTACAATGAGCAGTTCTTC.

The V call is TRBV7-2, the J call TRBJ1-1, with a tentative D call TRBD1 (6 bases). The V and J ends lost 5 bases and 4 bases respectively, with 14 bases between them. The CDR3 has 14 amino acids. Germline V CDR1 and CDR2: SGHTA, FQGNSA. The CDR3, as DNA: TGTGCCAGCAGCAAACAGGGTACCGGCACTGAAGCTTTCTTT. This codes for CASSKQGTGTEAFF. Supplemented by reference TRBV7-2 and TRBJ1-1, the full variable domain reads GAGVSQSPSNKVTEKGKDVELRCDPISGHTALYWYRQSLGQGLEFLIYFQGNSAPDKSGLPSDRFSAERTGGSVSTLTIQRTQQEDSAVYLCASSKQGTGTEAFFGQGTRLTVV.

A few counts support this clone. The chain joins TRBV6-6 to TRBJ1-5; TRBD1 aligns across 8 bases. The CDR3 is 14 residues long. The V gene's germline CDR1 is MNHNY and CDR2 SVGAGI (reference sequence). Trimming removed 6 bases from V and 4 bases from J; junction bases left unmatched: 5. CDR3 region: CASSRTGNNQPQHF. The CDR3 bases are TGTGCCAGCAGCCGGACAGGGAATAATCAGCCCCAGCATTTT.

This chain connects TRBV6-5 to TRBJ2-7, with a weak D call TRBD1 (6 bases). This CDR3 is 15 amino acids long. The germline V gene encodes CDR1 MNHEY and CDR2 SVGAGI. V shed 6 bases and J shed 2 bases, with 17 bases lying between them. In DNA, the CDR3 is TGTGCCAGCAGCAACGAGGGGGTAGCTACCTACGAGCAGTACTTC. Its translation is CASSNEGVATYEQYF.

The CDR3: CASSADRANTGELFF. CDR3 sequence (DNA): TGTGCCAGCAGCGCTGACAGGGCGAACACCGGGGAGCTGTTTTTT. The V and J genes are TRBV11-2 and TRBJ2-2; TRBD1 matches at 7 bases. CDR3 size: 15 residues. After removal of 5 bases from V and 0 bases from J, the junction contained 3 bases not matched to a gene. CDR1 and CDR2 from the germline V gene are SGHAT and FQNNGV.

A word on this clone: The junction shows a germline mismatch at one end, possibly a read error. This same CDR3 is encoded by further DNA sequences in the sample. The chain joins TRBV30 to TRBJ2-7; TRBD1 is a possible D gene (6 bases). The CDR3 extends over 15 amino acids. Germline values: CDR1 GTSNPN, CDR2 SVGIG (reference sequence). The CDR3 protein is CAWSVQAGAAYEQYF. Written as DNA, the CDR3 is TGTGCTTGGAGTGTACAGGCAGGGGCTGCCTACGAGCAGTACTTC. Using reference TRBV30 and TRBJ2-7 for the parts outside the CDR3, the full variable domain is SQTIHQWPATLVQPVGSPLSLECTVEGTSNPNLYWYRQAAGRGLQLLFYSVGIGQISSEVPQNLSASRPQDRQFILSSKKLLLSDSGFYLCAWSVQAGAAYEQYFGPGTRLTVT.

The chain carries TRBV28 and TRBJ2-5, with D hard to call. This CDR3 comprises 13 residues. Germline V gives CDR1 MDHEN, CDR2 SYDVKM. Trimming removed 3 bases from V and 5 bases from J, with 10 bases in between. Here the CDR3 reads CASSFLPPETQYF. The CDR3 nucleotides are TGTGCCAGCAGTTTTCTCCCCCCCGAGACCCAGTACTTC.

The chain couples TRBV20-1 to TRBJ2-3; D not certain. This CDR3 has 14 amino acids. Germline CDR1 reads DFQATT; CDR2 reads SNEGSKA (reference sequence). V was shortened by 3 bases and J by 2 bases, with 12 bases between the two germline ends. CDR3: CSASPEIVTDTQYF. The CDR3, as DNA: TGCAGTGCTAGTCCGGAGATCGTCACAGATACGCAGTATTTT.

Judged by abundance, this clone is medium-sized. The rearrangement links TRBV25-1 to TRBJ1-1; 8 positions agree with TRBD1. Germline lookup yields CDR1 MGHDK and CDR2 SYGVNS. The length of the CDR3 is 13 residues. Trimming at V came to 3 bases and at J to 4 bases, leaving 1 base not matched to a gene. CDR3 DNA: TGTGCCAGCAGTGACAGGGGGCGCACTGAAGCTTTCTTT. It codes for CASSDRGRTEAFF.

The V gene is TRBV28, the J gene TRBJ2-7; 13 bases are a match to TRBD2. Germline trimming cut 10 bases from V and 3 bases from J; bases unmatched to any gene: 15. The length of the CDR3 is 17 residues. Germline V lookup: CDR1 MDHEN, CDR2 SYDVKM. CDR3 residues: CAISGTKLAGGNYEQYF. In nucleotides, the CDR3 is TGTGCCATCTCGGGAACTAAACTAGCGGGAGGGAACTACGAGCAGTACTTC.

This chain connects TRBV7-5 to TRBJ1-1. TRBV7-5 counts as a pseudogene. The CDR3 totals 14 residues. This chain's CDR3 is CARSLRRENTEAFF. The CDR3 coding sequence is TGTGCCAGAAGCTTGAGACGGGAGAACACTGAAGCTTTCTTT.

The rearrangement uses TRBV5-4 and TRBJ2-3; 8 positions agree with TRBD1. The V and J ends lost 4 bases and 1 base, in that order; junction bases with no gene match: 5. CDR3 size: 15 residues. From germline, CDR1 is SGHNT and CDR2 YYREEE (reference sequence). CDR3 coding DNA: TGTGCCAGCAGCCTAGGACAGGGAGGCACAGATACGCAGTATTTT. Its protein is CASSLGQGGTDTQYF.

The rearrangement uses TRBV28 and TRBJ1-5; 8 bases are shared with TRBD1. V dropped 5 bases and J dropped 4; count of bases not matched to a gene: 10. This CDR3 contains 16 residues. From germline, CDR1 is MDHEN and CDR2 SYDVKM. DNA of the CDR3: TGTGCCAGCAGTGGAGGGACAGGTAATCATAATCAGCCCCAGCATTTT. Protein sequence: CASSGGTGNHNQPQHF.

This chain links TRBV18 with TRBJ1-1; 7 nucleotides agree with TRBD1. After removal of 2 bases from V and 3 bases from J, the junction contained 6 bases not matched to a gene. The CDR3 covers 15 residues. Germline-derived CDR1 and CDR2 are KGHSH and LQKENI. The CDR3 region has the DNA TGTGCCAGCTCACCAATCCAGGGGGAATACACTGAAGCTTTCTTT. Amino acids: CASSPIQGEYTEAFF.

This chain uses TRBV30 with TRBJ1-2; D call uncertain. CDR1 is GTSNPN and CDR2 is SVGIG in the germline V gene (reference sequence). CDR3 length: 12 residues. V lost 2 bases and J 7 bases, leaving 11 bases between the germline ends. This CDR3 is CAWSYGNSGYTF. CDR3 coding DNA: TGTGCCTGGAGTTACGGAAACAGTGGCTACACCTTC.

The J gene is TRBJ1-6, the V gene TRBV5-5; D perhaps matches TRBD1 (5 bases). Germline values: CDR1 SGHKS, CDR2 YYEKEE (reference sequence). Trimming stripped 3 bases from V and 9 bases from J, with 19 bases between. The CDR3 is 16 residues long. The CDR3 DNA reads as TGTGCCAGCAGCTCCCCTGTGGGGGGGGACGGTTCACCCCTCCACTTT. Encoded protein: CASSSPVGGDGSPLHF.

The gene calls are TRBV30 and TRBJ1-5; 9 bases are shared with TRBD1. This CDR3 contains 15 residues. J lost 6 bases, V lost 3 bases, and 9 bases had no gene match. From germline, CDR1 is GTSNPN and CDR2 SVGIG (reference sequence). The chain's CDR3 is CAWSDTGTGIQPQHF. The CDR3 DNA follows: TGTGCCTGGAGCGACACCGGGACAGGGATTCAGCCCCAGCATTTT.

The chain uses TRBV6-1 and TRBJ2-1, with 11 bases that match TRBD1. Per germline, CDR1 MNHNS and CDR2 SASEGT. The CDR3 extends over 15 amino acids. V was clipped by 1 base and J by 7 bases; unmatched bases: 3. CDR3 loop: CASSEGTGGRNEQFF. The CDR3 DNA reads TGTGCCAGCAGTGAAGGGACAGGGGGCCGGAATGAGCAGTTCTTC.

The chain has TRBV5-8 and TRBJ2-7, with TRBD2 matching 8 bases. The V gene end was trimmed by 2 bases and the J gene end by 3 bases; junction bases not matched to a gene: 7. Per germline, CDR1 SGHTS and CDR2 YDEGEE. The length of the CDR3 is 15 residues. CDR3 sequence (DNA): TGTGCCAGCAGCTTCAGGCGGGAGGCTCACTACGAGCAGTACTTC. It yields the protein CASSFRREAHYEQYF.

Turning to this clone: One end of the junction fails to match germline, which may point to a read error. The chain recombines TRBV4-3 with TRBJ2-4; D unresolved. The CDR3 runs to 15 residues. Germline values: CDR1 LGHNA, CDR2 YSLEER. CDR3: CASSQEPRAQNIQYF. CDR3 nucleotide sequence: TGCGCCAGCAGCCAAGAGCCTAGAGCCCAAAACATTCAGTACTTC.

V gene TRBV28 combines with J gene TRBJ1-2; D perhaps matches TRBD1 (5 bases). The germline CDR1 and CDR2 sequences are MDHEN and SYDVKM. V lost 9 bases and J lost 4, with 12 bases in between. The CDR3 loop spans 12 amino acids. The CDR3 is CASTTDLYGYTF. The CDR3 nucleotides are TGTGCCAGTACGACAGACCTCTATGGCTACACCTTC.

A single count supports this clone. The V and J genes are TRBV5-1 and TRBJ2-7; tentative D call: TRBD1 (6 bases). The germline V gene has CDR1 SGHRS and CDR2 YFSETQ. Between the trimmed V and J ends, which lost 4 bases and 2 bases, there was a span of 16 bases. This CDR3 has 15 residues. CDR3 coding DNA: TGCGCCAGCAGCAGGGCCGGGGACAAGACCTACGAGCAGTACTTC. This encodes CASSRAGDKTYEQYF.

V gene TRBV5-1 combines with J gene TRBJ2-1; the D gene is possibly TRBD2 (6 bases). The CDR3 length is 15 residues. V lost 2 bases, J lost 2 bases, and 11 bases lay in between. The germline CDR1 and CDR2 sequences are SGHRS and YFSETQ. CDR3 bases: TGCGCCAGCAGCTTACAGGAGGGCACCTACAATGAGCAGTTCTTC. Its translation is CASSLQEGTYNEQFF.